This TCR beta chain was found in a study of Graves' ophthalmopathy and Graves' hyperthyroidism (dated by TCRdb to 2016 to 2018). The study in broad terms: Hyperthyroidism was considered stable if no progression to ophthalmopathy occurred within 18 months of follow-up. The study used TCR beta repertoire signatures to distinguish Graves' ophthalmopathy from Graves' hyperthyroidism and to predict progression to ophthalmopathy. To explore V-J signatures that distinguish ophthalmopathy from hyperthyroidism, a discovery set of 100 patients was enrolled, made up of 40 to 45 with ophthalmopathy and roughly 55 with stable hyperthyroidism. T-cell repertoires of thyroid tissue and blood were compared in over 5 hyperthyroidism patients. In total, around 130 blood samples were TCR-sequenced: 40 to 45 ophthalmopathy, approximately 75 hyperthyroidism and about 17 hyperthyroidism-to-ophthalmopathy patients. Once sampling was done, hyperthyroidism patients were given methimazole at a starting dose of 30 mg daily, while ophthalmopathy patients were given high-dose intravenous methylprednisolone. For independent validation, a separate cohort was made up of some 18 hyperthyroidism patients plus 17 patients who later progressed from hyperthyroidism to ophthalmopathy. Overall study outcomes, separate from this receptor: Sample size was not predetermined statistically, and investigators were not blinded to group allocation. Most of the expanded thyroid clonotypes with a frequency above 0.001 were also detected in blood, and it was suggested that the thyroid immune response may be reflected by blood repertoires. In validation, the model predicted ophthalmopathy progression with over 60% sensitivity and approximately 72% specificity; 12 predicted patients were CT-confirmed with GO in a median of about 7.1 months. The 13-signature model separated ophthalmopathy from stable hyperthyroidism with around 90% sensitivity and about 81% specificity in cross-validation, and 80%/75% in the test set.

The hyperthyroidism patients were 18 to 65 years old and newly diagnosed, with a disease duration of less than 2 months. Patients were excluded if they had other autoimmune diseases, uncontrolled infections, pregnancy or lactation. Clinical symptoms, serum thyroxine, TRAb, thyroid ultrasound and orbital computed tomography were used for diagnosis. Trizol reagent was used to extract the total RNA, and its quality was then checked on an Agilent 2100 Bioanalyzer. For repertoire sequencing, TCR beta CDR3 regions were amplified from RNA transcripts. The first round of RT-PCR was done with HTBI primers and the Qiagen OneStep RT-PCR kit, and was followed by a second round of multiplex PCR, then size selection and purification. Libraries were sequenced paired-end with 100 bp reads on an Illumina HiSeq2000. Concerning the study's data processing: SOAPnuke was used to process the reads, removing any read that contained adapters or uncalled bases, had a mean Phred below 15, or lacked an exact match to the constant primer or identifier. COPE v1.2.5 was used to merge high-quality paired reads. Unique nucleotide sequences were defined as clonotypes and aligned to IMGT TRB V, D and J references using MiTCR v1.1. Only V-J combinations with frequency above 0.0001 were analysed, covering approximately 99% of repertoires. For each V-J combination, a TCR clonal expansion and chaos score was defined as the ratio of F50 clonal expansion to chaos observed in the TCRdist matrix. Welch's t-statistics and random forest were used to reduce features to some 13 V-J combinations, which were fed into a naive Bayes classifier. The Morisita-Horn index was used to measure how similar the thyroid and blood repertoires were. TCRdb trimmed the raw reads at Q25, called clones with MiXCR and kept productive beta chains. Rows merge per CDR3 protein into single entries with the most common DNA and genes. Clone size and V and J calls follow TCRdb, not the original study. For this sample the table gives approximately 1.2 million distinct CDR3 sequences, of which about 38% were detected only once. Clones ranked in the top ten supply over 8.5% of the sample.

In regard to this clonotype: The clone's antigen remains unknown. Base quality data are lacking; no much larger clone is found one base away.

For CDR1 and CDR2, the germline V gene (reference sequence) lists LNHNV and YYDKDF. Relative to germline, V is missing 5 bases and J is missing 1 base, with 4 bases of the junction outside any gene match. Taken from cysteine to phenylalanine, the CDR3 has 14 residues. The only DNA kept is the CDR3, 42 bases in frame from the first base. The material sequenced was peripheral blood or thyroid tissue (not recorded which). The origin of this receptor is an adult man with Graves' hyperthyroidism. The rearranged chain carries TRBV15 and TRBJ2-5; TRBD2 agrees with 7 junctional bases. The CDR3: CATSWGLFQETQYF. The sequenced DNA is TGTGCCACCAGCTGGGGACTATTCCAAGAGACCCAGTACTTC. Joined to the reference TRBV15 and TRBJ2-5 proteins, this CDR3 gives the full variable domain: DAMVIQNPRYQVTQFGKPVTLSCSQTLNHNVMYWYQQKSSQAPKLLFHYYDKDFNNEADTPDNFQSRRPNTSFCFLDIRSPGLGDTAMYLCATSWGLFQETQYFGPGTRLLVL.